Listed below are T cell receptor beta chains from one sample, sequenced in a study of T cell responses to AZD1222 COVID-19 vaccine. Clones were read by immunoSEQ multiplex PCR, and TCRdb kept only the in-frame ones, dropping some. Of about 100,000 clones in the sample, about nine tenths were seen once. Sequencing used peripheral blood, obtained on day 0 of MenACWY control vaccination. The receptor source for this set is an adult in good health. Each CDR3 is given with its conserved first and last residue. D genes are given only for firm matches. For some rows the clone size is stated as once, few or many, or as a class when expanded; others skip it.

v_call	clone_size	j_call	d_call	cdr3_nt	cdr3_aa
TRBV27	.	TRBJ1-1	TRBD1	TGTGCCAGCAGTTGGGACAGGGGTTGGACTGAAGCTTTCTTT	CASSWDRGWTEAFF
TRBV15	.	TRBJ1-4	.	TGTGCCACCAGCAGGGACGGTTCTAATGAAAAACTGTTTTTT	CATSRDGSNEKLFF
TRBV24-1	.	TRBJ2-3	.	TGTGCCACCAGTGATTTTCGGGGGGCTATGGATACGCAGTATTTT	CATSDFRGAMDTQYF
TRBV6-2/TRBV6-3	.	TRBJ2-2	.	TGTGCCAGCAGCCTGGGGTTCCAGAACACCGGGGAGCTGTTTTTT	CASSLGFQNTGELFF
TRBV10-1	.	TRBJ2-5	TRBD1	TGCGCCAGCAGTGAGTCGGGACAGGGCCAAGAGACCCAGTACTTC	CASSESGQGQETQYF
TRBV6-2/TRBV6-3	.	TRBJ2-3	.	TGTGCCAGCAGTTACATTCAAACCGGGACAACAGATACGCAGTATTTT	CASSYIQTGTTDTQYF
TRBV9	.	TRBJ2-1	TRBD2	TGTGCCAGCAGCGTAGCGGGGGGGCGTGTCTACAATGAGCAGTTCTTC	CASSVAGGRVYNEQFF
TRBV5-1	.	TRBJ2-1	TRBD2	TGCGCCAGCAAAGGACTAGCGGGCCAGAGCTCCTACAATGAGCAGTTCTTC	CASKGLAGQSSYNEQFF
TRBV28	.	TRBJ1-2	.	TGTGCCAGCAGTCCCCAGACCCTGTATGGCTACACCTTC	CASSPQTLYGYTF
TRBV6-2/TRBV6-3	once	TRBJ1-6	.	TGTGCCAGCAGCCGCGACAGTTCCTATAATTCACCCCTCCACTTT	CASSRDSSYNSPLHF
TRBV27	.	TRBJ1-6	.	TGTGCCAGCAGTTTAATTCGCGGAAGCTCCTATAATTCACCCCTCCACTTT	CASSLIRGSSYNSPLHF
TRBV5-7	.	TRBJ2-7	TRBD1	TGTGCCAGCAGCTTGTATTTACCGACAGGGCGCGAGCAGTACTTC	CASSLYLPTGREQYF
TRBV6-4	.	TRBJ1-4	.	TGTGCCAGCAGTATGGAACATGGGGAAAAACTGTTTTTT	CASSMEHGEKLFF
TRBV24-1	.	TRBJ2-5	TRBD2	TGTGCTACAGCGGGGAACGGAGAGACCCAGTACTTC	CATAGNGETQYF
TRBV15	.	TRBJ2-5	TRBD2	TGTGCCACCAGCATTAGATGGCTAGCGGGGGAGACCCAGTACTTC	CATSIRWLAGETQYF
TRBV6-5	.	TRBJ2-1	.	TGTGCCAGCAGTCTCTCTCGCTCCTACAATGAGCAGTTCTTC	CASSLSRSYNEQFF
TRBV4-2	.	TRBJ2-7	.	TGTGCCAGCAGCCAGGCCGGGACTTCGAGCTCCTACGAGCAGTACTTC	CASSQAGTSSSYEQYF
TRBV6-5	.	TRBJ2-3	TRBD2	TGTGCCAGCAGCCGCTCGGGGAGGGGCACAGATACGCAGTATTTT	CASSRSGRGTDTQYF
TRBV11-2	.	TRBJ2-7	TRBD2	TGTGCCAGCGCCTCTCGGGGACGAGCGGGGGGGCAGCAGTACTTC	CASASRGRAGGQQYF
TRBV11-1	.	TRBJ2-7	.	TGTGCCAGCAGCTTAGGTCTCGGCAGGGCCTCCGAGCAGTACTTC	CASSLGLGRASEQYF
TRBV5-1	.	TRBJ2-5	.	TGCGCCAGCAGCCCGCTCGGGGATGGAGAGACCCAGTACTTC	CASSPLGDGETQYF
TRBV24-1	.	TRBJ2-1	.	TGTGCCACCGAAGGGGGGAATGAGCAGTTCTTC	CATEGGNEQFF
TRBV18	.	TRBJ1-2	.	TGTGCCAGCTCACCACCGAAAGGGGCCGGTGGTAACTATGGCTACACCTTC	CASSPPKGAGGNYGYTF
TRBV4-3	.	TRBJ2-2	.	TGCGCCAGCAGCCAAGCGGGCTTGGACACCGGGGAGCTGTTTTTT	CASSQAGLDTGELFF
TRBV5-4	once	TRBJ2-3	TRBD2	TGTGCCAGCAGCTTGGCAGCGGGGGGTACGGATACGCAGTATTTT	CASSLAAGGTDTQYF
TRBV2	.	TRBJ1-5	TRBD1	TGTGCCAGCAGCCCCGGGACAGGGGGAAATCAGCCCCAGCATTTT	CASSPGTGGNQPQHF
TRBV2	.	TRBJ1-4	.	TGTGCCAGCAGTATCAGGTGGGGTAATGAAAAACTGTTTTTT	CASSIRWGNEKLFF
TRBV6-4	.	TRBJ2-1	TRBD2	TGTGCCAGCAGTCTTCTAGCGGGGGCCCCCAATGAGCAGTTCTTC	CASSLLAGAPNEQFF
TRBV5-1	.	TRBJ2-7	.	TGCGCCAGCAGCCTAGAAAGCGCCCCGACCTACGAGCAGTACTTC	CASSLESAPTYEQYF
TRBV5-1	.	TRBJ1-2	.	TGCGCCAGCAGTTCTTCCTTCGGGACGGGGGAAGATTATGGCTACACCTTC	CASSSSFGTGEDYGYTF
TRBV19	.	TRBJ1-2	TRBD1	TGTGCCAGTAGTCCTCGACAGGGAGAATCAGATGGCTACACCTTC	CASSPRQGESDGYTF
TRBV6-1	.	TRBJ1-3	.	TGTGCCAGCAGTGTTTCTGGGGAGGGCGCTGGAAACACCATATATTTT	CASSVSGEGAGNTIYF
TRBV27	.	TRBJ2-1	TRBD1	TGTGCCAGCAGTCACCGGGACAGGGGGTACAATGAGCAGTTCTTC	CASSHRDRGYNEQFF
TRBV7-8	once	TRBJ2-5	.	TGTGCCAGCAGCTTAGGGGGGGGGCTAGGAGAGACCCAGTACTTC	CASSLGGGLGETQYF
TRBV28	.	TRBJ2-2	TRBD1	TGTGCCAGCAGTTTGGGCCAGGGGGCCGGGGAGCTGTTTTTT	CASSLGQGAGELFF
TRBV7-2	.	TRBJ2-5	.	TGTGCCAGCAGCTTAGCAGCAAGGGACCAGTACTTC	CASSLAARDQYF
TRBV4-2	.	TRBJ2-1	.	TGTGCCAGCAGCCACCCGGACGGGAGCTCCTACAATGAGCAGTTCTTC	CASSHPDGSSYNEQFF
TRBV27	once	TRBJ2-7	.	TGTGCCAGCAGTAATTCCGGGACGGCTCTAGGGCAGTACTTC	CASSNSGTALGQYF
TRBV12-3/TRBV12-4	once	TRBJ2-7	.	TGTGCCAGCAGTTTAGGTGCCGAGCAGTACTTC	CASSLGAEQYF
TRBV19	.	TRBJ1-2	.	TGTGCCAGTACGGGAAAGACGGGGTACTATGGCTACACCTTC	CASTGKTGYYGYTF
TRBV9	.	TRBJ1-3	.	TGTGCCAGCACCACAGGACCCCTCTCTGGAAACACCATATATTTT	CASTTGPLSGNTIYF
TRBV2	few	TRBJ2-7	.	TGTGCCAGCAGTGAACGGCGGGGGCAGCAGTACTTC	CASSERRGQQYF
TRBV28	.	TRBJ1-2	.	TGTGCCAGCAGTATCGGGAGCTCGCCTAACTATGGCTACACCTTC	CASSIGSSPNYGYTF